These 24 T cell receptor beta chains came from one sample sequenced in a study of T cell repertoires in cytomegalovirus infection (dated by TCRdb to between 2017 and 2020). Sequencing was performed on an Illumina HiSeq 1500. The public reads were reanalyzed by TCRdb: fastp trimming at Q25, MiXCR alignment, in-frame beta chains only. Rows are combined by CDR3 protein, so each entry shows the most common genes and DNA. Recorded for this sample are roughly 630,000 distinct CDR3 sequences; about 24% of them occurred a single time. 8% of the sample goes to the ten largest clones. The specimen sequenced was CD8+ T cells from PBMCs. Receptor source: a human donor in good health (CMV status not recorded). Some clones in this sample may be carry-over from other donors' samples.

V is TRBV4-1 and J is TRBJ2-1, with 9 bases identical to TRBD2. With 6 bases clipped from V and 4 bases from J, the junction kept 7 bases outside the gene matches. CDR1 is MGHRA, CDR2 YSYEKL, per germline. The CDR3 contains 15 residues. Here the CDR3 DNA reads TGCGCCAGCAGGTCCTCTAGCGGGGTATACAATGAGCAGTTCTTC. This encodes CASRSSSGVYNEQFF.

This clonotype was detected a few times. V and J are TRBV2 and TRBJ2-7, with D maybe TRBD2 (5 bases). Per the germline V gene, CDR1 is SNHLY and CDR2 is FYNNEI. The CDR3 contains 13 residues. Trimming stripped 6 bases from V and 1 base from J, with 10 bases between. This CDR3 reads CASSAGPSYEQYF. CDR3 bases: TGTGCCAGCAGCGCGGGCCCTTCCTACGAGCAGTACTTC.

This clonotype has only a few counts. V is TRBV6-1 and J is TRBJ2-7, with 7 bases lining up with TRBD1. This CDR3 has 17 residues. Looked up from germline, CDR1 is MNHNS and CDR2 is SASEGT. V dropped 5 bases and J dropped 0; count of bases not matched to a gene: 13. CDR3 residues: CASSPERTGRSSYEQYV. The DNA for the CDR3 is TGTGCCAGCAGTCCTGAAAGGACAGGTCGAAGCTCCTACGAGCAGTACGTC.

CDR3 residues: CASSLTSGGTETQYF. CDR3 coding DNA: TGTGCCAGCAGTCTGACTAGCGGGGGGACGGAGACCCAGTACTTC. The J gene is TRBJ2-5, the V gene TRBV27, with 13 bases that match TRBD2. The trim removed 5 bases at V and 5 bases at J, leaving 5 bases unmatched. The CDR3 runs 15 residues. Germline loops: CDR1 MNHEY, CDR2 SMNVEV (reference sequence).

This clonotype has a single count. The chain couples TRBV2 to TRBJ1-1; no reliable D call. CDR1 and CDR2 from the germline V gene are SNHLY and FYNNEI. The V end lost 2 bases, the J end lost 4 bases, and 5 bases lay between the germline ends. The CDR3 runs 12 residues. CDR3 residues: CASSESFTEAFF. CDR3 in DNA: TGTGCCAGCAGTGAATCTTTCACTGAAGCTTTCTTT.

The table lists this clonotype with a few counts. The chain recombines TRBV25-1 with TRBJ2-5; D may match TRBD1 or TRBD2 (5 bases each). The V end was cut by 4 bases, the J end by 2 bases, with 17 bases between. Germline values: CDR1 MGHDK, CDR2 SYGVNS. The CDR3 has 16 amino acids. CDR3 DNA sequence: TGTGCCAGCAGTGTGGGGGTCCGGCACCGACAAGAGACCCAGTACTTC. It specifies CASSVGVRHRQETQYF. Variable domain in full (rest from reference TRBV25-1 and TRBJ2-5): EADIYQTPRYLVIGTGKKITLECSQTMGHDKMYWYQQDPGMELHLIHYSYGVNSTEKGDLSSESTVSRIRTEHFPLTLESARPSHTSQYLCASSVGVRHRQETQYFGPGTRLLVL.

This clonotype was found a few times. V and J are TRBV11-3 and TRBJ2-2; 13 bases match TRBD2. The length of the CDR3 is 18 residues. Germline trimming cut 6 bases from V and 6 bases from J; bases unmatched to any gene: 13. CDR1 and CDR2 from the germline V gene are SGHNT and YENEEA. CDR3 sequence reads: CASSSHLGLAGPPGELFF. The CDR3 DNA sequence: TGTGCCAGCAGTTCACATCTGGGACTAGCGGGGCCCCCCGGGGAGCTGTTTTTT. The full variable domain, completed using reference TRBV11-3 and TRBJ2-2, is EAGVVQSPRYKIIEKKQPVAFWCNPISGHNTLYWYLQNLGQGPELLIRYENEEAVDDSQLPKDRFSAERLKGVDSTLKIQPAELGDSAVYLCASSSHLGLAGPPGELFFGEGSRLTVL.

In its sample, this clonotype was seen a few times. The V and J genes are TRBV6-2 or TRBV6-3 and TRBJ1-1, with 9 bases lining up with TRBD1. The junction had 13 bases not matched to a gene; V was cut back by 6 bases and J by 5 bases. CDR3 length equals 16 residues. Germline values: CDR1 MNHEY, CDR2 SVGEGT. CDR3 protein: CASRDTGGAGRTEAFF. The CDR3 DNA reads as TGTGCCAGCAGGGATACAGGGGGCGCAGGTCGGACTGAAGCTTTCTTT.

The V gene is TRBV27, the J gene TRBJ1-5, with D possibly TRBD1 on 5 matching bases. Trimming removed 10 bases from V and 2 bases from J, with 15 bases in between. The germline V gene has CDR1 MNHEY and CDR2 SMNVEV (reference sequence). The CDR3 contains 14 residues. The CDR3 coding sequence is TGTGCCACCTCTCCAGGGATCGGCAATCAGCCCCAGCATTTT. Amino acids: CATSPGIGNQPQHF.

This clonotype was observed a handful of times. The chain employs TRBV12-3 or TRBV12-4 and TRBJ2-5; TRBD1 matches 7 bases. This CDR3 has 14 amino acids. Trimming at V came to 6 bases and at J to 5 bases, leaving 9 bases not matched to a gene. CDR3 residues: CASRQATGIETQYF. CDR3 sequence (DNA): TGTGCCAGCAGACAGGCGACAGGGATCGAGACCCAGTACTTC.

The V gene is TRBV2, the J gene TRBJ2-7, with D possibly TRBD1 on 5 matching bases. Looked up from germline, CDR1 is SNHLY and CDR2 is FYNNEI. The CDR3 runs to 16 residues. V was clipped by 4 bases and J by 5 bases, with 21 bases between them. CDR3 region: CASSVPRRRDRNEQYF. For the CDR3, the DNA is TGTGCCAGCAGTGTCCCGCGACGCAGGGATAGAAACGAGCAGTACTTC.

About this clonotype: Relative to the germline gene, one junction end is altered; a read error may explain this. The chain has TRBV14 and TRBJ2-1; 7 bases map to TRBD1. The CDR3 has 15 residues. In germline, CDR1 is SGHDN, CDR2 FVKESK. This CDR3 is CASSRRTGWDNEQIF. The CDR3 coding sequence is TGTGCCAGCAGCCGGCGGACAGGTTGGGACAATGAGCAGATCTTC.

This clonotype was observed many times. The V and J genes are TRBV28 and TRBJ1-6; 7 bases fit TRBD1. Germline-derived CDR1 and CDR2 are MDHEN and SYDVKM. The CDR3 spans 15 residues. Trimming took 7 bases from V and 7 from J; bases not matched to a gene: 10. The CDR3 is CASTSTGPVNSPLHF. The CDR3 bases are TGTGCCAGCACCTCGACAGGGCCGGTGAATTCACCCCTCCACTTT.

The chain recombines TRBV5-1 with TRBJ1-1, with a possible D match to TRBD1 (5 bases). The CDR3 loop spans 16 amino acids. Trimming removed 0 bases from V and 0 bases from J, with 12 bases in between. Germline V CDR1 and CDR2: SGHRS, YFSETQ. CDR3 protein: CASSLEEDIMNTEAFF. For the CDR3, the DNA is TGCGCCAGCAGCTTGGAAGAGGACATTATGAACACTGAAGCTTTCTTT.

This clonotype was picked up many times. The chain links TRBV7-6 to TRBJ1-1; D gene ambiguous. CDR3 length: 13 amino acids. Between the trimmed V and J ends, which lost 5 bases and 4 bases, there was a span of 11 bases. In germline, CDR1 is SGHVS, CDR2 FNYEAQ. The CDR3 here is CASSPRVPTEAFF. The DNA for the CDR3 is TGTGCCAGCAGCCCTCGGGTCCCCACTGAAGCTTTCTTT.

This chain uses TRBV4-3 with TRBJ1-2; D uncertain. Looked up from germline, CDR1 is LGHNA and CDR2 is YSLEER. The CDR3 loop spans 15 amino acids. V was clipped by 0 bases and J by 6 bases, with 14 bases between them. In nucleotides, the CDR3 is TGCGCCAGCAGCCAAGAGGGTGAGGTTGCGGATGGCTACACCTTC. Its translation is CASSQEGEVADGYTF.

This clonotype was counted a few times. The J gene is TRBJ2-5, the V gene TRBV5-6; 8 bases match TRBD2. V lost 4 bases and J lost 5; bases outside the gene matches: 10. There are 15 residues in the CDR3. Germline CDR1 is SGHDT and CDR2 is YYEEEE. The CDR3 loop is CASSRPGGGQETQYF. The CDR3, as DNA: TGTGCCAGCAGCCGACCCGGCGGGGGGCAGGAGACCCAGTACTTC.

The chain joins TRBV15 to TRBJ2-2, with D maybe TRBD1 (6 bases). V was trimmed by 5 bases and J by 0 bases, leaving 10 bases between them. CDR3 length: 15 residues. Germline V lookup: CDR1 LNHNV, CDR2 YYDKDF (reference sequence). This CDR3 is CATSFGQSNTGELFF. The CDR3 DNA reads as TGTGCCACCAGCTTTGGACAGTCGAACACCGGGGAGCTGTTTTTT.

This clonotype was recorded at least ten times. The V call is TRBV29-1, the J call TRBJ2-1; D might be TRBD1 or TRBD2, each matching 5 bases. The CDR3 totals 13 residues. Germline CDR1 and CDR2: SQVTM and ANQGSEA. V was shortened by 6 bases and J by 0 bases, with 9 bases between the two germline ends. This CDR3 is CSVGTDSYNEQFF. Written as DNA, the CDR3 is TGCAGCGTCGGGACGGACTCCTACAATGAGCAGTTCTTC.

This clonotype was seen more than once but under ten times. The V and J genes are TRBV27 and TRBJ2-1; 7 nucleotides agree with TRBD1. Germline CDR1 reads MNHEY; CDR2 reads SMNVEV (reference sequence). Losses at the gene ends were 6 bases for V and 3 bases for J; bases not matched to a gene: 8. The CDR3 length is 15 residues. CDR3 DNA: TGTGCCAGCAGCAGTGGACAGGTGATCTACAATGAGCAGTTCTTC. This codes for CASSSGQVIYNEQFF.

This chain uses TRBV7-6 with TRBJ2-2; no firm D call. CDR1 and CDR2 (germline): SGHVS, FNYEAQ. Trimming stripped 1 base from V and 0 bases from J, with 3 bases between. This CDR3 has 14 residues. CDR3 nucleotide sequence: TGTGCCAGCAGCTTAGACGCGAACACCGGGGAGCTGTTTTTT. It encodes CASSLDANTGELFF.

This clonotype has more than one count but fewer than ten. The genes are TRBV24-1 and TRBJ2-1, with D possibly matching TRBD1 (6 bases). The germline gives CDR1 KGHDR, CDR2 SFDVKD. V lost 5 bases, J lost 8 bases, and 15 bases lay in between. The CDR3 sequence is 14 residues long. CDR3 protein: CATSGRAGDDEQFF. The DNA for the CDR3 is TGTGCCACCAGTGGACGGGCAGGGGACGATGAGCAGTTCTTC.

J is TRBJ2-2 and V is TRBV28, with TRBD2 matching 9 bases. The CDR3 totals 18 residues. Trimming cost V 1 base and J 4 bases; bases outside gene matches: 10. CDR1 and CDR2 from the germline V gene are MDHEN and SYDVKM. The CDR3 here is CASSLLTSGGFFTGELFF. The CDR3 DNA is TGTGCCAGCAGTTTATTGACGAGCGGGGGGTTTTTCACCGGGGAGCTGTTTTTT. Full variable domain (rest looked up from reference TRBV28 and TRBJ2-2): DVKVTQSSRYLVKRTGEKVFLECVQDMDHENMFWYRQDPGLGLRLIYFSYDVKMKEKGDIPEGYSVSREKKERFSLILESASTNQTSMYLCASSLLTSGGFFTGELFFGEGSRLTVL.

The chain carries TRBV2 and TRBJ1-2, with D unresolved. Germline V gene data show CDR1 as SNHLY and CDR2 as FYNNEI. V gave up 7 bases and J gave up 2 bases, with 11 bases separating them. CDR3 length: 13 amino acids. CDR3 nucleotides: TGTGCCAGCATCCTGGTCCGGAACTATGGCTACACCTTC. Translated: CASILVRNYGYTF.